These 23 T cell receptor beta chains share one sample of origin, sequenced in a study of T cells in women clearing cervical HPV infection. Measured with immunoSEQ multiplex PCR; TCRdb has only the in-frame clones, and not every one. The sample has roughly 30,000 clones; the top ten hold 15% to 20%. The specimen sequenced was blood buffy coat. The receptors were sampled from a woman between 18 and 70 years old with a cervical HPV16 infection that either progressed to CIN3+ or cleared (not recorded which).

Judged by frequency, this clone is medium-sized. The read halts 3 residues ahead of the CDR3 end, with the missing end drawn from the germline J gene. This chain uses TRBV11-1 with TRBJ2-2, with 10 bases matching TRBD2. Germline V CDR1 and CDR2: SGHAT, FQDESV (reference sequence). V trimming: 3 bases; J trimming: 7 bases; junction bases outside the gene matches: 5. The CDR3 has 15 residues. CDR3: CASSLLAGVGGELFF. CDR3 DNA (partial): TGTGCCAGCAGCTTGCTAGCGGGAGTCGGCGGGGAG.

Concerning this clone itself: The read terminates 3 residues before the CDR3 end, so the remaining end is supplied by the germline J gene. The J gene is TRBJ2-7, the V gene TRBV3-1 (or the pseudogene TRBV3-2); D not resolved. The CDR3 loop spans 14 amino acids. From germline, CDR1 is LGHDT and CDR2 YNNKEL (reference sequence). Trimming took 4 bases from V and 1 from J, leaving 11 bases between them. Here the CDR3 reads CASSPWRYSYEQYF. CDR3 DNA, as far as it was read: TGTGCCAGCAGCCCATGGCGGTATTCCTACGAG.

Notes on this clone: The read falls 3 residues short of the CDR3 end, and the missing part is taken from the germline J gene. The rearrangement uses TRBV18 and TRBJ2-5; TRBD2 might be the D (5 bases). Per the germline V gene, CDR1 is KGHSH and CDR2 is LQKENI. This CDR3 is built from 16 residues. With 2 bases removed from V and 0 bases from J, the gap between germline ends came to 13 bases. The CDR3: CASSPSKTGYQETQYF. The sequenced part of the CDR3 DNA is TGTGCCAGCTCACCATCAAAAACGGGGTACCAAGAGACC.

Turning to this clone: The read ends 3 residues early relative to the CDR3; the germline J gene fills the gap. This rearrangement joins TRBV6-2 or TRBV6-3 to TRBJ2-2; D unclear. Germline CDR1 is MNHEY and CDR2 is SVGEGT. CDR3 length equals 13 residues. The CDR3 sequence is CASRGSRSSPLFF. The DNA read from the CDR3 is TGTGCCAGCAGAGGGTCCAGGAGTTCACCG.

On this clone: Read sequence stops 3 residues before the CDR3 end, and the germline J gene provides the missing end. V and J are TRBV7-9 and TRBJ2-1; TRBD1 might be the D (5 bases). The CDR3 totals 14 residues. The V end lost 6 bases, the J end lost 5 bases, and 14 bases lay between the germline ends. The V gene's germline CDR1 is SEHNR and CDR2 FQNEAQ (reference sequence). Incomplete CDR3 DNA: TGTGCCAGCAGACTGTTAGTGGGGCACAATGAG. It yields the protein CASRLLVGHNE. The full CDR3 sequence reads CASRLLVGHNEQFF.

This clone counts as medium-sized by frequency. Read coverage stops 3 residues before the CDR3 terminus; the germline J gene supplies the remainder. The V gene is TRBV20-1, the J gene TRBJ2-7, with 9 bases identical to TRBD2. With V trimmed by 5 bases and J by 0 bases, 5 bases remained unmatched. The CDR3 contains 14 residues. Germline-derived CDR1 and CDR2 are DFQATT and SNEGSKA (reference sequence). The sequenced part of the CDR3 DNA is TGCAGTGCTCAAAGCGGGAGGAGCTCCTACGAG. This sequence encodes CSAQSGRSSYE. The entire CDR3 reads CSAQSGRSSYEQYF.

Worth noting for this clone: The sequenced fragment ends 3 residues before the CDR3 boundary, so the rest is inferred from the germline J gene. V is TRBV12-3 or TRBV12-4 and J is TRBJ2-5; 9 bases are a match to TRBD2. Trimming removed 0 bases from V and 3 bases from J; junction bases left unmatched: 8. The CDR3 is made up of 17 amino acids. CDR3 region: CASSLAGSGRRKETQYF. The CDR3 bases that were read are TGTGCCAGCAGTTTAGCGGGAAGCGGGAGGCGTAAAGAGACC.

CDR3 region: CASSQRGGTDTQYF. CDR3 DNA, as far as it was read: TGTGCCAGCAGCCAGCGGGGGGGCACAGATACG. This chain uses TRBV9 with TRBJ2-3, with 9 bases aligning to TRBD2. The observed sequence ends 3 residues before the CDR3 terminus, with the missing tail filled in from the germline J gene. The CDR3 has 14 amino acids. Trimming cost V 4 bases and J 1 base; bases outside gene matches: 1. Germline V CDR1 and CDR2: SGDLS, YYNGEE.

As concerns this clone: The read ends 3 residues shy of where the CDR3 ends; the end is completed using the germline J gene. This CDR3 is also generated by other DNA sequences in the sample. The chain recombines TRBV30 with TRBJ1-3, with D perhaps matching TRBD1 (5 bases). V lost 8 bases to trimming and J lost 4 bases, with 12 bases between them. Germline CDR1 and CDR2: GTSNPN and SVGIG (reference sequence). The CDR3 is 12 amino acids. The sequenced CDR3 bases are TGTGCCGGGGCACCGTGGGGAAACACC. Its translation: CAGAPWGNT. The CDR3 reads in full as CAGAPWGNTIYF. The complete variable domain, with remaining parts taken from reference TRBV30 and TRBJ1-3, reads SQTIHQWPATLVQPVGSPLSLECTVEGTSNPNLYWYRQAAGRGLQLLFYSVGIGQISSEVPQNLSASRPQDRQFILSSKKLLLSDSGFYLCAGAPWGNTIYFGEGSWLTVV.

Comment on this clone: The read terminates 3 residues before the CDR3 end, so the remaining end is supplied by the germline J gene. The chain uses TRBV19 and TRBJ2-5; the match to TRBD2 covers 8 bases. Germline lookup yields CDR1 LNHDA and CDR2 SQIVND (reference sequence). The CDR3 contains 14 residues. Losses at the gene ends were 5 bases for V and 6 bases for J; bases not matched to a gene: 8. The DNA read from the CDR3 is TGTGCCAGTAGTCTCGGGGGGGCCGTGAAGACC. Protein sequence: CASSLGGAVKT. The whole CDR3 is CASSLGGAVKTQYF.

The CDR3 here is CASSLARDRSTDTQYF. The sequenced part of the CDR3 DNA is TGCGCCAGCAGCTTGGCCAGGGACAGGAGCACAGATACG. The chain is built from TRBV5-1 and TRBJ2-3; 8 bases match TRBD1. The read ends 3 residues early relative to the CDR3; the germline J gene fills the gap. In germline, CDR1 is SGHRS, CDR2 YFSETQ. Trimming cost V 0 bases and J 0 bases; bases outside gene matches: 3. The CDR3 has 16 residues.

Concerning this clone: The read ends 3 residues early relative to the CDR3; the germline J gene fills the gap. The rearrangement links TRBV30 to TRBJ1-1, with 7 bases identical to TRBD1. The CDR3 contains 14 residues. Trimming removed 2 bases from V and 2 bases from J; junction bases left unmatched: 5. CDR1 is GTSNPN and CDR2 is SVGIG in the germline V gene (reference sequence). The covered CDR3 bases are TGTGCCTGGAGTTCGACAGGGTTTAACACTGAA. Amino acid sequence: CAWSSTGFNTE. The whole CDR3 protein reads CAWSSTGFNTEAFF.

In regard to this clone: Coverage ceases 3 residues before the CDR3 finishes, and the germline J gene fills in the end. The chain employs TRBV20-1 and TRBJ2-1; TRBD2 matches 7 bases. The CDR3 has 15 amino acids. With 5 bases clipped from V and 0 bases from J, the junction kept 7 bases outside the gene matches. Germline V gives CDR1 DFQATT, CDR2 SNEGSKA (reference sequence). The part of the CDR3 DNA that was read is TGCAGTGCTCCCGTGGCGGGGGACTCCTACAATGAG. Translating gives CSAPVAGDSYNE. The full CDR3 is CSAPVAGDSYNEQFF.

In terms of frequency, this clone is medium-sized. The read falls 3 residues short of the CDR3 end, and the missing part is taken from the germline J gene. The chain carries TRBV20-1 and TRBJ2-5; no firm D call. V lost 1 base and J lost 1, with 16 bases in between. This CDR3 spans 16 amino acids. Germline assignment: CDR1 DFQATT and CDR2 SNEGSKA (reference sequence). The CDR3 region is CSARGWAGTAQETQYF. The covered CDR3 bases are TGCAGTGCTAGAGGGTGGGCCGGTACGGCCCAAGAGACC.

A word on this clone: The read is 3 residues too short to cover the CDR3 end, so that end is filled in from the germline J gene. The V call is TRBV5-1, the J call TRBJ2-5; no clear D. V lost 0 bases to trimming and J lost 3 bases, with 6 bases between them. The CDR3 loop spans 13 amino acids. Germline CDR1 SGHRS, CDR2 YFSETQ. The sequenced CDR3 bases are TGCGCCAGCAGCTTGGTAAAGGAAGAGACC. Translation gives CASSLVKEET. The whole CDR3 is CASSLVKEETQYF.

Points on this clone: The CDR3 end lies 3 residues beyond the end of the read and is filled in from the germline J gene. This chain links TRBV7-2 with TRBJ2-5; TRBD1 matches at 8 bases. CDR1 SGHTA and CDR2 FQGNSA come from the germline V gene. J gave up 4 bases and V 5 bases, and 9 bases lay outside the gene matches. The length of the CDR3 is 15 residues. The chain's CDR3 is CASSPRGRVGETQYF. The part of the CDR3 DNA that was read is TGTGCCAGCAGCCCCAGGGGGCGAGTCGGAGAGACC. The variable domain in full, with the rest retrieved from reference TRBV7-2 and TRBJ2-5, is GAGVSQSPSNKVTEKGKDVELRCDPISGHTALYWYRQSLGQGLEFLIYFQGNSAPDKSGLPSDRFSAERTGGSVSTLTIQRTQQEDSAVYLCASSPRGRVGETQYFGPGTRLLVL.

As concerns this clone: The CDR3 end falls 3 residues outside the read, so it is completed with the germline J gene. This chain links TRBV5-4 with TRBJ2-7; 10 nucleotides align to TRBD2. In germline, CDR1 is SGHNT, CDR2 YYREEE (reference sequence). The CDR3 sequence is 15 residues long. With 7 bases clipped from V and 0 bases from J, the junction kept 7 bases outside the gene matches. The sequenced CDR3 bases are TGTGCCAGCGGGAGAAAGCGGGAGGGCTCCTACGAG. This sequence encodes CASGRKREGSYE. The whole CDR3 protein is CASGRKREGSYEQYF.

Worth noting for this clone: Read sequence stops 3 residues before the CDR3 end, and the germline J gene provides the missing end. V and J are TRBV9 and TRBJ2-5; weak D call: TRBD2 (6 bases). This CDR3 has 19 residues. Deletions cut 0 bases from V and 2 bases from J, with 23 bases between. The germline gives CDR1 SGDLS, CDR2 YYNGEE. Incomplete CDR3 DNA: TGTGCCAGCAGCGTAGGTCTAGTTGGGCTAGCGACTCCTCAAGAGACC. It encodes CASSVGLVGLATPQET. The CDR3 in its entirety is CASSVGLVGLATPQETQYF.

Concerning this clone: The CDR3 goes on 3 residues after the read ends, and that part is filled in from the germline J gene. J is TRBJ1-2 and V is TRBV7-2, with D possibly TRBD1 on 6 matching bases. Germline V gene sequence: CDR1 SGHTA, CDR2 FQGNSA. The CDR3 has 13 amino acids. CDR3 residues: CASSPQGGQGYTF. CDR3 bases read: TGTGCCAGCAGCCCACAGGGAGGTCAGGGC.

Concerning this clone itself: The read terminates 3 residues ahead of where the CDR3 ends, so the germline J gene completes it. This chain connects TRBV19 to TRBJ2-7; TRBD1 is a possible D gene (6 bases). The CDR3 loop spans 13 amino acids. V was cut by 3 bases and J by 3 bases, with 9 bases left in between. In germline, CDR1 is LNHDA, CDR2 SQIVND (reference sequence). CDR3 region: CASSMGADYEQYF. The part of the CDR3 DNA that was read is TGTGCCAGTAGTATGGGGGCAGACTACGAG.

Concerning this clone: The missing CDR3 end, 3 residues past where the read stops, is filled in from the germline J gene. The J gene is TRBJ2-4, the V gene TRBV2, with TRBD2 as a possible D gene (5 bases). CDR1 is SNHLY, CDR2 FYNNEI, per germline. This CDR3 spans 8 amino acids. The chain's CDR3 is CASEGQYF. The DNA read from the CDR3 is TGTGCCAGCGAGGGT.

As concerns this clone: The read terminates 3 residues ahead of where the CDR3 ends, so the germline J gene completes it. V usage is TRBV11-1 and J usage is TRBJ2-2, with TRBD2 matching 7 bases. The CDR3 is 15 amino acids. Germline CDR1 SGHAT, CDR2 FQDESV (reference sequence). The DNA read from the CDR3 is TGTGCCAGCAGCTTTGGCCAGGGAGGGAGTTCACCG. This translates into CASSFGQGGSSP. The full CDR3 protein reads CASSFGQGGSSPLFF.

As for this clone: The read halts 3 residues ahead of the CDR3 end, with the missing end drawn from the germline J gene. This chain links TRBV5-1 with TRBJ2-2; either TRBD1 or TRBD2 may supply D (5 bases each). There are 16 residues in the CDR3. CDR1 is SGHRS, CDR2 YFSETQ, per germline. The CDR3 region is CASSLGGQGLDSPLFF. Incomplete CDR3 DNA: TGCGCCAGCAGCTTGGGAGGGCAGGGCCTAGACTCACCG.